The rows below give T cell receptor beta chains drawn from one sample of a study of blood T cell repertoires in COVID-19. TCRdb's copy holds only in-frame clones and misses some; the assay was immunoSEQ multiplex PCR. The profile covers 130,000 to 150,000 clones, with approximately 80% appearing a single time and approximately 5% taken by the ten largest. The material sequenced was peripheral blood. These receptors originate from a human donor in a cohort sampled during active COVID-19. Both conserved end residues are part of each CDR3. Fields, in order: D gene, V gene, CDR3 length, clone size, J gene, CDR3 protein, CDR3 DNA. The D gene is left open where the match is weak. The listing skips clone size in some rows; elsewhere it reads once, few, many or a size class.

D: TRBD1; V: TRBV19; length: 16; size: NA; J: TRBJ1-5; CDR3: CASTDPRQGVVQPQHF; DNA: TGTGCCAGTACCGACCCGCGACAGGGAGTAGTTCAGCCCCAGCATTTT
D: NA; V: TRBV2; length: 13; size: NA; J: TRBJ1-1; CDR3: CASLRDINTEAFF; DNA: TGTGCCAGCCTCCGGGACATCAACACTGAAGCTTTCTTT
D: TRBD2; V: TRBV6-5; length: 14; size: NA; J: TRBJ2-7; CDR3: CASRASGGAGEQYF; DNA: TGTGCCAGCAGAGCTAGCGGGGGGGCCGGCGAGCAGTACTTC
D: NA; V: TRBV23-1; length: 15; size: NA; J: TRBJ2-4; CDR3: CASSPPEVAKNIQYF; DNA: TGCGCCAGCAGTCCACCCGAGGTAGCCAAAAACATTCAGTACTTC
D: NA; V: TRBV7-9; length: 14; size: NA; J: TRBJ1-2; CDR3: CASSPSPDSYGYTF; DNA: TGTGCCAGCAGCCCCTCTCCAGACAGCTATGGCTACACCTTC
D: NA; V: TRBV19; length: 15; size: NA; J: TRBJ1-4; CDR3: CASSNDRSLREKLFF; DNA: TGTGCCAGTAGTAACGACCGGTCCCTGCGGGAAAAACTGTTTTTT
D: NA; V: TRBV18; length: 11; size: NA; J: TRBJ1-3; CDR3: CASSEGNTIYF; DNA: TGTGCCAGCTCCGAGGGAAACACCATATATTTT
D: NA; V: TRBV18; length: 14; size: NA; J: TRBJ2-1; CDR3: CASSPSQGRNEQFF; DNA: TGTGCCAGCTCACCATCACAGGGTAGGAATGAGCAGTTCTTC
D: TRBD1; V: TRBV2; length: 15; size: NA; J: TRBJ2-2; CDR3: CASSGQGLNTGELFF; DNA: TGTGCCAGCAGTGGACAGGGCCTAAACACCGGGGAGCTGTTTTTT
D: TRBD1; V: TRBV19; length: 15; size: NA; J: TRBJ2-3; CDR3: CASSQTGVATDTQYF; DNA: TGTGCCAGTAGCCAGACAGGGGTGGCCACAGATACGCAGTATTTT
D: TRBD2; V: TRBV19; length: 13; size: NA; J: TRBJ2-7; CDR3: CASSSLAGLEQYF; DNA: TGTGCCAGTAGTAGCCTAGCGGGGCTCGAGCAGTACTTC
D: TRBD2; V: TRBV6-1; length: 16; size: NA; J: TRBJ2-1; CDR3: CASSERSGGSYNEQFF; DNA: TGTGCCAGCAGTGAACGGAGCGGGGGCTCCTACAATGAGCAGTTCTTC
D: NA; V: TRBV28; length: 15; size: NA; J: TRBJ1-6; CDR3: CASSLPGLGNSPLHF; DNA: TGTGCCAGCAGTTTACCAGGGCTAGGGAATTCACCCCTCCACTTT
D: NA; V: TRBV19; length: 15; size: NA; J: TRBJ1-2; CDR3: CASSIVTTGSSGYTF; DNA: TGTGCCAGTAGTATAGTTACCACAGGAAGCTCGGGCTACACCTTC
D: NA; V: TRBV9; length: 12; size: NA; J: TRBJ2-1; CDR3: CASSETMNEQFF; DNA: TGTGCCAGCAGCGAGACTATGAATGAGCAGTTCTTC
D: TRBD1; V: TRBV28; length: 15; size: once; J: TRBJ1-6; CDR3: CASKGGGLYNSPLHF; DNA: TGTGCCAGCAAAGGGGGCGGCCTATATAATTCACCCCTCCACTTT
D: TRBD2; V: TRBV5-1; length: 13; size: NA; J: TRBJ2-1; CDR3: CASRPGTNNEQFF; DNA: TGCGCCAGCAGGCCCGGGACTAACAATGAGCAGTTCTTC
D: NA; V: TRBV10-3; length: 16; size: NA; J: TRBJ2-7; CDR3: CAITRTGTSGPYEQYF; DNA: TGTGCCATCACCCGTACCGGGACTTCAGGACCGTACGAGCAGTACTTC
D: TRBD2; V: TRBV18; length: 15; size: NA; J: TRBJ2-1; CDR3: CASSLSGGEYNEQFF; DNA: TGTGCCAGCTCACTTAGCGGGGGGGAATACAATGAGCAGTTCTTC
D: NA; V: TRBV9; length: 15; size: NA; J: TRBJ1-3; CDR3: CASSSPTGSGNTIYF; DNA: TGTGCCAGCAGCTCACCGACAGGCTCTGGAAACACCATATATTTT
D: TRBD2; V: TRBV7-2; length: 17; size: NA; J: TRBJ2-1; CDR3: CASSLVASGGLYNEQFF; DNA: TGTGCCAGCAGCTTAGTGGCTAGCGGGGGGCTGTACAATGAGCAGTTCTTC
D: NA; V: TRBV18; length: 16; size: medium-sized; J: TRBJ1-1; CDR3: CASSPRHRPGDTEAFF; DNA: TGTGCCAGCTCACCACGACACAGGCCAGGAGACACTGAAGCTTTCTTT
D: TRBD2; V: TRBV10-1; length: 17; size: NA; J: TRBJ2-2; CDR3: CASSEGSGGANPGELFF; DNA: TGCGCCAGCAGTGAGGGTAGCGGGGGGGCCAATCCCGGGGAGCTGTTTTTT
D: TRBD2; V: TRBV3-1/TRBV3-2; length: 16; size: NA; J: TRBJ2-5; CDR3: CASSQPGLAGGETQYF; DNA: TGTGCCAGCAGCCAACCCGGACTAGCGGGGGGAGAGACCCAGTACTTC
D: NA; V: TRBV19; length: 16; size: NA; J: TRBJ1-2; CDR3: CASSILGADGNYGYTF; DNA: TGTGCCAGTAGTATTTTGGGGGCGGACGGTAACTATGGCTACACCTTC
D: NA; V: TRBV18; length: 15; size: NA; J: TRBJ1-1; CDR3: CASSPGTEANTEAFF; DNA: TGTGCCAGCTCACCGGGCACAGAAGCTAACACTGAAGCTTTCTTT
D: NA; V: TRBV5-1; length: 15; size: NA; J: TRBJ2-5; CDR3: CASSISGLPKETQYF; DNA: TGCGCCAGCAGCATATCGGGACTTCCGAAAGAGACCCAGTACTTC
D: NA; V: TRBV30; length: 13; size: NA; J: TRBJ1-2; CDR3: CAWTTGWVYGYTF; DNA: TGTGCCTGGACCACAGGGTGGGTCTATGGCTACACCTTC
D: NA; V: TRBV5-4; length: 13; size: few; J: TRBJ1-5; CDR3: CASSVDSNQPQHF; DNA: TGTGCCAGCAGCGTTGACAGTAATCAGCCCCAGCATTTT
D: TRBD2; V: TRBV4-1; length: 16; size: NA; J: TRBJ2-1; CDR3: CASSQAGLAGYNEQFF; DNA: TGCGCCAGCAGCCAAGCGGGACTAGCGGGCTACAATGAGCAGTTCTTC
D: NA; V: TRBV5-1; length: 17; size: NA; J: TRBJ2-5; CDR3: CASRSTRGSEGQETQYF; DNA: TGCGCCAGCAGATCAACCAGGGGGTCGGAGGGCCAAGAGACCCAGTACTTC
D: TRBD2; V: TRBV5-4; length: 16; size: NA; J: TRBJ2-5; CDR3: CASSFGGLAGEETQYF; DNA: TGTGCCAGCAGCTTTGGTGGACTAGCGGGAGAAGAGACCCAGTACTTC
D: NA; V: TRBV28; length: 14; size: NA; J: TRBJ2-3; CDR3: CASILTDSTDTQYF; DNA: TGTGCCAGTATCCTGACAGATAGCACAGATACGCAGTATTTT
D: TRBD1; V: TRBV10-2; length: 15; size: NA; J: TRBJ1-5; CDR3: CASSEFLQGGQPQHF; DNA: TGCGCCAGCAGTGAGTTTCTGCAGGGGGGACAGCCCCAGCATTTT
D: TRBD1; V: TRBV9; length: 15; size: NA; J: TRBJ1-2; CDR3: CASSVDLDRGYGYTF; DNA: TGTGCCAGCAGCGTAGATCTTGACAGGGGCTATGGCTACACCTTC
D: TRBD2; V: TRBV7-2; length: 14; size: NA; J: TRBJ2-3; CDR3: CASSPGLAADTQYF; DNA: TGTGCCAGCAGCCCTGGACTAGCGGCAGATACGCAGTATTTT
D: NA; V: TRBV5-5; length: 11; size: NA; J: TRBJ2-7; CDR3: CASSVTDEQYF; DNA: TGTGCCAGCTCAGTCACAGACGAGCAGTACTTC
D: NA; V: TRBV7-6; length: 16; size: NA; J: TRBJ2-3; CDR3: CASSLRTGVGTDTQYF; DNA: TGTGCCAGCAGCTTAAGGACGGGAGTGGGGACAGATACGCAGTATTTT
D: TRBD1; V: TRBV4-2; length: 19; size: NA; J: TRBJ2-6; CDR3: CASSRGQGALSSGANVLTF; DNA: TGTGCCAGCAGCCGAGGACAGGGGGCGCTAAGCTCTGGGGCCAACGTCCTGACTTTC
D: TRBD2; V: TRBV2; length: 15; size: few; J: TRBJ2-3; CDR3: CASSEKAGGLDTQYF; DNA: TGTGCCAGCAGTGAAAAAGCGGGGGGTTTGGATACGCAGTATTTT
D: TRBD2; V: TRBV2; length: 15; size: NA; J: TRBJ2-1; CDR3: CASIPFSGSSYEQFF; DNA: TGTGCCAGCATTCCTTTTAGCGGGAGTAGTTATGAGCAGTTCTTC
D: NA; V: TRBV12-2; length: 19; size: NA; J: TRBJ2-1; CDR3: CASRLASLRLAGDANEQFF; DNA: TGTGCAAGTCGCTTAGCGTCCCTCCGACTAGCGGGAGACGCCAATGAGCAGTTCTTC